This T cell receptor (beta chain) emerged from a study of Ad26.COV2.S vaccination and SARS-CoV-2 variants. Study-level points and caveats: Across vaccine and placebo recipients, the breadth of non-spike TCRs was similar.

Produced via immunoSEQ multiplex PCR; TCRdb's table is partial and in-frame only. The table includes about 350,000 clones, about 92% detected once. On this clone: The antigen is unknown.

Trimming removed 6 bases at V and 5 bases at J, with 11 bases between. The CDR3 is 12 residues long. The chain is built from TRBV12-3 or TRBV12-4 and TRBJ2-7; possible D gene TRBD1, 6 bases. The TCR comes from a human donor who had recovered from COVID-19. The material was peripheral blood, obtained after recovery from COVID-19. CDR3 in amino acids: CASRSTGHEQYF. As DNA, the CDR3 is TGTGCCAGCAGATCAACAGGGCACGAGCAGTACTTC.